Presented here are 15 T cell receptor beta chains from one specimen sequenced in a study of T cells expressing NK-cell markers. From its re-call of the 5' RACE reads, TCRdb lists each CDR3 protein once, without DNA. In all, the sample yields fewer than 40,000 distinct CDR3 sequences. Sequencing used blood T cells: a sorted CD56 or NKG2C T cell subset, CD4+ or CD8+ T cells, or bulk PBMC T cells (not recorded which). Every receptor here comes from a woman aged 18-70 years in good health.

The chain carries TRBV7-8 and TRBJ2-1; no DNA is available, so the TRBD2 call from TCRdb remains unchecked. Looked up from germline, CDR1 is SGHVS and CDR2 is FQNEAQ. The length of the CDR3 is 15 residues. The CDR3 loop reads CASILDSGHYNEQFF. The full variable domain, with the rest looked up from reference TRBV7-8 and TRBJ2-1, is GAGVSQSPRYKVAKRGQDVALRCDPISGHVSLFWYQQALGQGPEFLTYFQNEAQLDKSGLPSDRFFAERPEGSVSTLKIQRTQQEDSAVYLCASILDSGHYNEQFFGPGTRLTVL.

V gene TRBV20-1 combines with J gene TRBJ2-7; TCRdb reports TRBD1, a call that lacks DNA to check it against. Per germline, CDR1 DFQATT and CDR2 SNEGSKA (reference sequence). The CDR3 is made up of 15 amino acids. This chain's CDR3 is CSARDPSGGSYEQYF.

CDR3 amino acids: CASSQDTNVFYEQYF. The chain joins TRBV4-1 to TRBJ2-7. Germline V CDR1 and CDR2: MGHRA, YSYEKL. The CDR3 spans 15 residues.

The chain carries TRBV5-1 and TRBJ2-4; the TCRdb call, TRBD2, lacks DNA for checking. CDR1 SGHRS and CDR2 YFSETQ come from the germline V gene. This CDR3 is built from 14 residues. The chain's CDR3 is CASSSSPSKNIQYF.

The rearrangement uses TRBV2 and TRBJ1-2; absent DNA, TCRdb's TRBD1 call cannot be checked. The CDR3 has 13 amino acids. Germline-derived CDR1 and CDR2 are SNHLY and FYNNEI. CDR3: CASSFGTGDGYTF.

The chain links TRBV6-4 to TRBJ2-3; TCRdb's D gene call, TRBD1, goes unchecked for lack of DNA. Germline V gene lookup returns CDR1 MRHNA and CDR2 SNTAGT. CDR3 length equals 14 residues. The chain's CDR3 is CASSTGTSPDTQYF.

The rearrangement uses TRBV27 and TRBJ1-5; TCRdb returns TRBD1, unconfirmable since there is no DNA. There are 16 residues in the CDR3. Germline CDR1 and CDR2: MNHEY and SMNVEV (reference sequence). CDR3: CASSLYTGGVGQPQHF.

The chain recombines TRBV7-9 with TRBJ2-1; there is no DNA to check the TCRdb D call of TRBD1. This CDR3 region has 15 residues. The germline V gene has CDR1 SEHNR and CDR2 FQNEAQ (reference sequence). CDR3: CASSLVGQLDNEQFF.

CDR3 sequence: CASSLRQGVSTEAFF. The rearrangement uses TRBV5-5 and TRBJ1-1; the D call from TCRdb, TRBD1, cannot be confirmed without DNA. CDR1 and CDR2 from the germline V gene are SGHKS and YYEKEE (reference sequence). The CDR3 runs 15 residues.

The rearrangement uses TRBV7-9 and TRBJ2-5. CDR1 and CDR2 (germline): SEHNR, FQNEAQ (reference sequence). The CDR3 spans 14 residues. The CDR3 here is CASSATDGQETQYF.

The J gene is TRBJ2-5, the V gene TRBV12-3 or TRBV12-4; absent DNA, TCRdb's TRBD1 call cannot be checked. This CDR3 region has 14 residues. The CDR3: CASKEAEGEGTQYF.

The chain has TRBV4-1 and TRBJ1-2; the TRBD1 assignment by TCRdb is unverifiable without DNA. Looked up from germline, CDR1 is MGHRA and CDR2 is YSYEKL. The CDR3 is 18 residues long. Here the CDR3 reads CASSQGGAGGPINYGYTF.

The J gene is TRBJ2-3, the V gene TRBV9; TCRdb's assignment of TRBD2 cannot be checked, as there is no DNA. This CDR3 region has 15 residues. Germline V gene data show CDR1 as SGDLS and CDR2 as YYNGEE. CDR3: CASSVGGGSLDTQYF.

The rearrangement links TRBV5-5 to TRBJ2-1; TCRdb proposes TRBD1, but this gene call is untestable without DNA. This CDR3 spans 13 amino acids. Germline-derived CDR1 and CDR2 are SGHKS and YYEKEE (reference sequence). CDR3 sequence reads: CASSLAGTGEQFF.

The rearrangement joins TRBV7-2 to TRBJ1-1; TCRdb's D call of TRBD1 is untestable without DNA. Germline-derived CDR1 and CDR2 are SGHTA and FQGNSA. The length of the CDR3 is 15 residues. CDR3 sequence: CASSTPGQMNTEAFF.